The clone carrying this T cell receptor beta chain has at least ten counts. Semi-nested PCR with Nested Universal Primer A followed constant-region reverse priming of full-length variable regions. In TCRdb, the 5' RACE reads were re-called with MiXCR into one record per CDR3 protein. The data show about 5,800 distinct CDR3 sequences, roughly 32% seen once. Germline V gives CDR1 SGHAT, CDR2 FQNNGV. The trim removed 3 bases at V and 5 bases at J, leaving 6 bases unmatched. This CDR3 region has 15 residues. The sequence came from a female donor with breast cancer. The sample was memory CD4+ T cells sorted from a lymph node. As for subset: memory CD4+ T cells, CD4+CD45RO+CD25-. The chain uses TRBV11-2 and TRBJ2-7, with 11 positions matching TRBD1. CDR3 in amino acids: CASSFSGQGAHEQYF. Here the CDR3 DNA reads TGTGCCAGCAGCTTCTCCGGACAGGGGGCTCACGAGCAGTACTTC.